These 21 T cell receptor beta chains originate from one sample sequenced in a study of T cells in Graves' hyperthyroidism and ophthalmopathy. TCR beta CDR3 regions were amplified from RNA. When the TCR CDR3 underwent first-round RT-PCR, the HTBI primer set was used. TCRdb recomputed calls from the multiplex PCR reads with MiXCR, one row per CDR3 protein. The sample records approximately 410,000 distinct CDR3 sequences, roughly 13% being singletons. Sequencing was carried out using blood. The receptors were sampled from a woman under 30 with Graves' hyperthyroidism.

In its sample, this clonotype was seen a few times. This chain connects TRBV20-1 to TRBJ1-5, with a weak D call TRBD1 (6 bases). This CDR3 has 13 residues. The germline V gene has CDR1 DFQATT and CDR2 SNEGSKA (reference sequence). Trimming left V 6 bases short and J 6 bases short, with 15 bases between. The CDR3 DNA sequence: TGCAGTGCCGATCCAGGGGTAGGTCAGCCCCAGCATTTT. Its translation: CSADPGVGQPQHF.

This clonotype was recorded many times. The rearrangement joins TRBV28 to TRBJ2-4; 7 nucleotides match TRBD2. Germline-derived CDR1 and CDR2 are MDHEN and SYDVKM. The CDR3 totals 13 residues. J gave up 2 bases and V 6 bases, and 1 base lay outside the gene matches. The CDR3 spells CASRGGSKNIQYF. The DNA of the CDR3 is TGTGCCAGCAGGGGAGGGTCCAAAAACATTCAGTACTTC.

This clonotype has just a few counts. This chain uses TRBV7-9 with TRBJ2-2; the D gene could be TRBD1 or TRBD2 (6 bases each). Germline lookup yields CDR1 SEHNR and CDR2 FQNEAQ (reference sequence). The germline V and J ends were trimmed by 5 bases and 1 base, with 14 bases remaining between them. CDR3 length: 16 residues. CDR3 sequence: CASSHTGTGNTGELFF. The CDR3 DNA sequence: TGTGCCAGCAGCCATACAGGGACTGGGAACACCGGGGAGCTGTTTTTT. Supplemented by reference TRBV7-9 and TRBJ2-2, the full variable domain reads DTGVSQNPRHKITKRGQNVTFRCDPISEHNRLYWYRQTLGQGPEFLTYFQNEAQLEKSRLLSDRFSAERPKGSFSTLEIQRTEQGDSAMYLCASSHTGTGNTGELFFGEGSRLTVL.

The chain couples TRBV6-4 to TRBJ2-7; TRBD2 might be the D (5 bases). Germline V gene sequence: CDR1 MRHNA, CDR2 SNTAGT. The CDR3 totals 16 residues. With 2 bases removed from V and 3 bases from J, the gap between germline ends came to 17 bases. Here the CDR3 DNA reads TGTGCCAGCAGTGACCCCAGCGGTGAGAACAACTACGAGCAGTACTTC. As protein: CASSDPSGENNYEQYF.

V is TRBV15 and J is TRBJ1-6; D is unclear. The CDR3 is 16 amino acids. The V gene's germline CDR1 is LNHNV and CDR2 YYDKDF (reference sequence). Between the trimmed V and J ends, which lost 3 bases and 4 bases, there was a span of 13 bases. CDR3 protein: CATSRGRTDYNSPLHF. The DNA for the CDR3 is TGTGCCACCAGCAGGGGCAGAACGGATTATAATTCACCCCTCCACTTT.

The CDR3 DNA reads TGTGCCAGCAGTGGACAGTCAGTTGAAGCTTTCTTT. Protein: CASSGQSVEAFF. The chain links TRBV25-1 to TRBJ1-1; weak D call: TRBD1 (5 bases). This CDR3 spans 12 amino acids. Trimming shortened V by 4 bases and J by 7 bases, and 10 bases separated the two germline ends. Germline assignment: CDR1 MGHDK and CDR2 SYGVNS.

The V gene is TRBV9, the J gene TRBJ2-1, with a weak D call TRBD1 (6 bases). This CDR3 has 14 amino acids. Germline CDR1 is SGDLS and CDR2 is YYNGEE. V shed 1 base and J shed 5 bases, with 10 bases lying between them. CDR3 DNA: TGTGCCAGCAGCGTAAGTGGGACAAACAATGAGCAGTTCTTC. Amino acids: CASSVSGTNNEQFF.

This clonotype was detected only a few times. The DNA of the CDR3 is TGTGCCAGCAGCCTGGAGTACGGGGAGCTGTTTTTT. Protein: CASSLEYGELFF. The J gene is TRBJ2-2, the V gene TRBV7-9; D gene unclear. Trimming took off 5 bases at V and 7 bases at J, with 8 bases between the two ends. The CDR3 spans 12 residues. Germline V gene sequence: CDR1 SEHNR, CDR2 FQNEAQ (reference sequence).

This clonotype has at least ten counts. CDR3 sequence (DNA): TGTGCCAGCAGCCAGGGTACTAATTCACCCCTCCACTTT. Its protein is CASSQGTNSPLHF. This chain uses TRBV3-1 with TRBJ1-6; D remains ambiguous. This CDR3 is 13 amino acids long. The V end was cut by 3 bases, the J end by 6 bases, with 6 bases between. Germline CDR1 and CDR2: LGHDT and YNNKEL (reference sequence).

J is TRBJ2-2 and V is TRBV5-5; D gene uncertain. There are 15 residues in the CDR3. The germline CDR1 and CDR2 sequences are SGHKS and YYEKEE (reference sequence). Trimming cost V 0 bases and J 5 bases, with 11 bases left between them. The CDR3 loop reads CASSLAGLGTGELFF. CDR3 coding DNA: TGTGCCAGCAGCTTGGCCGGCCTGGGGACCGGGGAGCTGTTTTTT.

This clonotype was counted a few times. The rearrangement joins TRBV20-1 to TRBJ2-1, with D possibly being TRBD2 (6 bases). The CDR3 totals 14 residues. V was trimmed by 0 bases and J by 9 bases, leaving 15 bases between them. Germline V CDR1 and CDR2: DFQATT, SNEGSKA (reference sequence). The CDR3 region has the DNA TGCAGTGCTAGAGAGCCCGCTAGCGCTGGTGAGCAGTTCTTC. Translated: CSAREPASAGEQFF.

As regards this clonotype: A much larger clone differs by one base, so this may be a read error. V usage is TRBV15 and J usage is TRBJ2-7, with 9 bases aligning to TRBD2. Germline CDR1 reads LNHNV; CDR2 reads YYDKDF (reference sequence). This CDR3 spans 16 amino acids. For the CDR3, the DNA is TGTGCCACCAGCAGAGTCCTAGCGGGAACACACTACGAGCGGTACTTC. Translating gives CATSRVLAGTHYERYF. Filled out from reference TRBV15 and TRBJ2-7, the complete variable domain reads DAMVIQNPRYQVTQFGKPVTLSCSQTLNHNVMYWYQQKSSQAPKLLFHYYDKDFNNEADTPDNFQSRRPNTSFCFLDIRSPGLGDTAMYLCATSRVLAGTHYERYFGPGTRLTVT.

This clonotype was counted at least ten times. The chain links TRBV12-3 or TRBV12-4 to TRBJ1-3, with 8 bases fitting TRBD1. The CDR3 has 16 residues. V shed 5 bases and J 3 bases; nucleotides not matched to a gene: 9. The CDR3 here is CASSPSLGQGGNTIYF. The CDR3 DNA reads as TGTGCCAGCAGTCCGAGTCTCGGACAGGGTGGAAACACCATATATTTT.

Many counts were recorded for this clonotype. The rearrangement links TRBV3-1 to TRBJ2-7, with 13 bases aligning to TRBD2. V shed 4 bases and J 0 bases; nucleotides not matched to a gene: 6. Germline V gene lookup returns CDR1 LGHDT and CDR2 YNNKEL (reference sequence). The CDR3 has 17 residues. The CDR3 region is CASSRGTSGANSYEQYF. The DNA for the CDR3 is TGTGCCAGCAGCCGGGGGACTAGCGGGGCTAACTCCTACGAGCAGTACTTC.

This clonotype was observed many times. V is TRBV20-1 and J is TRBJ2-5; either TRBD1 or TRBD2 may fit D (5 bases each). V was cut by 6 bases and J by 9 bases, with 20 bases left in between. The CDR3 covers 13 residues. Germline V gives CDR1 DFQATT, CDR2 SNEGSKA (reference sequence). Here the CDR3 reads CSAKGPPNSPQYF. CDR3 DNA sequence: TGCAGTGCCAAGGGACCGCCAAATTCCCCCCAGTACTTC.

This clonotype was detected many times. V is TRBV7-2 and J is TRBJ2-4; 7 nucleotides match TRBD1. The V gene's germline CDR1 is SGHTA and CDR2 FQGNSA. V gave up 6 bases and J gave up 4 bases; unmatched junction bases: 6. The CDR3 is 14 residues long. The CDR3 sequence: CASSMTGKKNIQYF. The CDR3, as DNA: TGTGCCAGCAGTATGACAGGGAAAAAAAACATTCAGTACTTC.

CDR3 protein: CASALTGSYEQYF. In DNA, the CDR3 is TGTGCCAGTGCCTTGACGGGCAGCTACGAGCAGTACTTC. The chain combines TRBV19 with TRBJ2-7; D gene ambiguous. Germline assignment: CDR1 LNHDA and CDR2 SQIVND (reference sequence). V lost 8 bases and J lost 3, with 14 bases in between. The CDR3 is made up of 13 amino acids.

This clonotype was seen a handful of times. The chain couples TRBV6-2 or TRBV6-3 to TRBJ2-1, with D possibly being TRBD2 (6 bases). This CDR3 contains 14 residues. V gave up 1 base and J gave up 8 bases, with 12 bases separating them. In germline, CDR1 is MNHEY, CDR2 SVGEGT. The CDR3 DNA follows: TGTGCCAGCAGTTACTTCTCTAGCGACTATGAGCAGTTCTTC. Encoded protein: CASSYFSSDYEQFF.

This clonotype was recorded a few times. The rearrangement links TRBV3-1 to TRBJ2-3; 9 positions match TRBD2. V lost 1 base and J lost 4; bases outside the gene matches: 12. The germline V gene encodes CDR1 LGHDT and CDR2 YNNKEL (reference sequence). The CDR3 contains 18 residues. The CDR3 spells CASSQGYSGRISSDTQYF. The CDR3 DNA follows: TGTGCCAGCAGCCAAGGTTATAGCGGGAGAATCTCCTCAGATACGCAGTATTTT.

This clonotype showed up many times. The rearrangement uses TRBV28 and TRBJ1-2; D is unresolved. The CDR3 loop spans 15 amino acids. Germline CDR1 and CDR2: MDHEN and SYDVKM. V was trimmed by 8 bases and J by 0 bases, leaving 16 bases between them. The CDR3 DNA reads as TGTGCCAGCCTATTCAGCGGGAGATCTAACTATGGCTACACCTTC. Protein sequence: CASLFSGRSNYGYTF.

The genes are TRBV30 and TRBJ2-5; TRBD2 might be the D (5 bases). Germline V gene data show CDR1 as GTSNPN and CDR2 as SVGIG (reference sequence). The CDR3 is 12 amino acids. The CDR3 region is CGWSAGQETQYF. In DNA form, the CDR3 reads TGTGGGTGGTCGGCGGGCCAAGAGACCCAGTACTTC.